What follows are 25 T cell receptor beta chains derived from one specimen sequenced in a study of human T cells and chemical hapten exposure. Time point: pre-sensitization, week 0. Treatment here: therapeutic diphenylcyclopropenone sensitization with weekly scalp DPC. From whole blood left unfractionated, total RNA was extracted. One entry per CDR3 protein results from TCRdb running MiXCR on the RACE reads. The sample yields roughly 50,000 distinct CDR3 sequences, roughly 9% seen once. The sequencing used whole blood, collected in connection with sensitization to the hapten diphenylcyclopropenone (DPC). These receptor sequences come from a young woman with alopecia areata. Some clones in this sample may be carry-over from other donors' samples.

Comment on this clonotype: This may arise from a read error, as a much more abundant clone is one base away. The chain carries TRBV6-5 and TRBJ2-3; 9 bases map to TRBD2. This CDR3 has 15 residues. Trimming removed 4 bases from V and 0 bases from J; junction bases left unmatched: 2. The germline CDR1 and CDR2 sequences are MNHEY and SVGAGI. CDR3 sequence (DNA): TGTGCCAGCAGTTCTGCGGGGGGGAGCACAGATACGCAGTATTTT. Protein sequence: CASSSAGGSTDTQYF.

This clonotype was counted between two and nine times. The V call is TRBV7-3, the J call TRBJ2-2; D not resolved. Germline lookup yields CDR1 SGHTA and CDR2 FQGTGA. The CDR3 extends over 13 amino acids. The V end lost 5 bases, the J end lost 6 bases, and 10 bases lay between the germline ends. CDR3 in DNA: TGTGCCAGCAGCCTCATTGAGTCCGGGGAGCTGTTTTTT. Its translation: CASSLIESGELFF. The whole variable domain, remainder taken from reference TRBV7-3 and TRBJ2-2, is GAGVSQTPSNKVTEKGKYVELRCDPISGHTALYWYRQSLGQGPEFLIYFQGTGAADDSGLPNDRFFAVRPEGSVSTLKIQRTERGDSAVYLCASSLIESGELFFGEGSRLTVL.

This clonotype was detected many times. V is TRBV28 and J is TRBJ1-5; possible D gene TRBD1, 5 bases. The CDR3 runs 12 residues. The germline V and J ends were trimmed by 8 bases and 4 bases, with 9 bases remaining between them. Germline CDR1 reads MDHEN; CDR2 reads SYDVKM. The CDR3 nucleotides read TGTGCCAGCGCCCAGGGAAATCAGCCCCAGCATTTT. This sequence encodes CASAQGNQPQHF.

This clonotype was counted many times. The rearrangement uses TRBV6-1 and TRBJ2-3, with 7 bases matching TRBD2. Germline lookup yields CDR1 MNHNS and CDR2 SASEGT. V shed 4 bases and J 1 base; nucleotides not matched to a gene: 5. The CDR3 length is 15 residues. The CDR3 bases are TGTGCCAGCAGTGTCATGGGACTACGCACAGATACGCAGTATTTT. Translating gives CASSVMGLRTDTQYF.

This clonotype turned up a few times. The chain is built from TRBV12-3 or TRBV12-4 and TRBJ2-7, with a tentative D call TRBD2 (6 bases). The CDR3 is 15 residues long. V dropped 3 bases and J dropped 1 base, with 13 bases sitting between them. The CDR3 reads CASSFGGRGSYEQYF. DNA of the CDR3: TGTGCCAGCAGTTTCGGGGGAAGGGGTTCCTACGAGCAGTACTTC.

The J gene is TRBJ1-6, the V gene TRBV5-1; D is ambiguous. CDR3 size: 15 residues. Germline assignment: CDR1 SGHRS and CDR2 YFSETQ. The V end was cut by 0 bases, the J end by 7 bases, with 11 bases between. CDR3 in DNA: TGCGCCAGCAGCTTGGGGGGAGACCCAAATTCACCCCTCCACTTT. Its protein is CASSLGGDPNSPLHF.

J is TRBJ2-3 and V is TRBV7-9; possible D gene TRBD1, 6 bases. This CDR3 has 16 amino acids. Germline V gene sequence: CDR1 SEHNR, CDR2 FQNEAQ (reference sequence). V was trimmed by 2 bases and J by 4 bases, leaving 16 bases between them. In DNA form, the CDR3 reads TGTGCCAGCAGCTTATGGTTGAACAGGGTTCCAGATACGCAGTATTTT. Translation gives CASSLWLNRVPDTQYF. Combining the CDR3 with reference TRBV7-9 and TRBJ2-3 gives the whole variable domain DTGVSQNPRHKITKRGQNVTFRCDPISEHNRLYWYRQTLGQGPEFLTYFQNEAQLEKSRLLSDRFSAERPKGSFSTLEIQRTEQGDSAMYLCASSLWLNRVPDTQYFGPGTRLTVL.

The V call is TRBV12-3 or TRBV12-4, the J call TRBJ1-1; TRBD1 might be the D (6 bases). The CDR3 has 19 amino acids. Trimming stripped 2 bases from V and 4 bases from J, with 26 bases between. Here the CDR3 DNA reads TGTGCCAGCAGTTTACGGTTTGGGGGGGGCGTAGGGGAGGGCACTGAAGCTTTCTTT. Its protein is CASSLRFGGGVGEGTEAFF.

The J gene is TRBJ2-5, the V gene TRBV6-2 or TRBV6-3; 7 nucleotides line up with TRBD1. The CDR3 contains 14 residues. J lost 4 bases, V lost 8 bases, and 10 bases had no gene match. CDR1 and CDR2 (germline): MNHEY, SVGEGT. This CDR3 reads CASDRGQSGETQYF. Written as DNA, the CDR3 is TGTGCCAGCGACCGGGGACAGAGTGGAGAGACCCAGTACTTC.

There are a few counts of this clonotype. This chain links TRBV6-1 with TRBJ2-7; 7 bases map to TRBD1. This CDR3 has 16 residues. Germline trimming cut 0 bases from V and 5 bases from J; bases unmatched to any gene: 10. CDR1 and CDR2 from the germline V gene are MNHNS and SASEGT. The CDR3 DNA reads TGTGCCAGCAGTGAAGCGACCTCCCCTACAGGGGACGAGCAGTACTTC. Translating it yields CASSEATSPTGDEQYF.

This clonotype was counted between two and nine times. The rearrangement links TRBV29-1 to TRBJ2-3, with D perhaps TRBD1 (5 bases). The germline V gene encodes CDR1 SQVTM and CDR2 ANQGSEA. The CDR3 length is 12 residues. Trimming took off 7 bases at V and 2 bases at J, with 10 bases between the two ends. The CDR3 loop reads CSASTVTDTQYF. As DNA, the CDR3 is TGCAGCGCTTCGACAGTCACAGATACGCAGTATTTT.

The rearrangement links TRBV20-1 to TRBJ1-1; D is ambiguous. The V gene's germline CDR1 is DFQATT and CDR2 SNEGSKA (reference sequence). The CDR3 loop spans 14 amino acids. The V and J ends lost 3 bases and 2 bases respectively, with 13 bases between them. The CDR3 is CSASHTRGNTEAFF. The CDR3 DNA is TGCAGTGCTAGCCATACCCGGGGTAACACTGAAGCTTTCTTT.

A word on this clonotype: This clone may be a read error of a much larger clone one base away. J is TRBJ2-7 and V is TRBV5-6; D is tentatively TRBD1 or TRBD2 (5 bases each). This CDR3 has 15 residues. Germline CDR1 is SGHDT and CDR2 is YYEEEE. Between the trimmed V and J ends, which lost 1 base and 3 bases, there was a span of 14 bases. CDR3 nucleotides: TGTGCCAGCAGCTTGTTCTGGGGGAGCGTCTACGAGCAGTACTTC. It encodes CASSLFWGSVYEQYF.

With respect to this clonotype: No DNA is shown, since the ends of the CDR3 on it are uncertain; the CDR3 is the one TCRdb lists. The V and J genes are TRBV12-3 or TRBV12-4 and TRBJ2-2. The CDR3 extends over 16 residues, inclusive of both ends. The CDR3 loop reads CASSTSNSGNTGELFF.

This clonotype was counted at least ten times. An end of the junction differs from the germline gene, which may be a read error. The genes are TRBV2 and TRBJ1-6; D call uncertain. This CDR3 spans 16 amino acids. The germline CDR1 and CDR2 sequences are SNHLY and FYNNEI. Written as DNA, the CDR3 is TGTGCCAGCAGTGATTCGCGACGGCAGACGTATTCAACCCTCCACTTT. It yields the protein CASSDSRRQTYSTLHF.

In this sample, this clonotype turned up a few times. V gene TRBV7-2 combines with J gene TRBJ2-3; 11 positions match TRBD2. V was clipped by 5 bases and J by 9 bases; unmatched bases: 10. The CDR3 spans 15 residues. Germline values: CDR1 SGHTA, CDR2 FQGNSA. The CDR3 reads CASSQGLADYETQYF. DNA of the CDR3: TGTGCCAGCAGCCAGGGACTAGCGGATTATGAGACGCAGTATTTT.

This clonotype has at least ten counts. The chain links TRBV27 to TRBJ1-2; possible D gene TRBD1, 6 bases. CDR3 length equals 13 residues. The germline V gene has CDR1 MNHEY and CDR2 SMNVEV (reference sequence). Trimming left V 2 bases short and J 3 bases short, with 7 bases between. The CDR3 DNA sequence: TGTGCCAGCAGTTTAGCAGGGGACTATGGCTACACCTTC. Translated: CASSLAGDYGYTF.

There are a few counts of this clonotype. CDR3 sequence reads: CASSSNPGTQAYEQYF. As DNA, the CDR3 is TGTGCCAGCAGTTCGAACCCCGGGACACAAGCCTACGAGCAGTACTTC. The chain is built from TRBV28 and TRBJ2-7, with D maybe TRBD1 (6 bases). The V end was cut by 4 bases, the J end by 2 bases, with 18 bases between. This CDR3 is built from 16 residues. The germline CDR1 and CDR2 sequences are MDHEN and SYDVKM.

The table lists this clonotype with many counts. V and J are TRBV7-9 and TRBJ1-2, with D possibly TRBD1 on 5 matching bases. The CDR3 sequence is 13 residues long. Deletions cut 0 bases from V and 8 bases from J, with 10 bases between. Germline CDR1 and CDR2: SEHNR and FQNEAQ (reference sequence). Here the CDR3 DNA reads TGTGCCAGCAGCTTAGCTGGGGGTGCGGGCTACACCTTC. As protein: CASSLAGGAGYTF.

This clonotype was found many times. J is TRBJ2-2 and V is TRBV10-3; possible D gene TRBD1, 5 bases. Germline assignment: CDR1 ENHRY and CDR2 SYGVKD. The V and J ends lost 8 bases and 2 bases respectively, with 12 bases between them. The CDR3 runs 14 residues. The CDR3 here is CAIRFDRNTGELFF. CDR3 coding DNA: TGTGCCATCCGCTTTGACAGAAACACCGGGGAGCTGTTTTTT.

The V call is TRBV28, the J call TRBJ2-7; TRBD2 aligns across 12 bases. CDR1 and CDR2 from the germline V gene are MDHEN and SYDVKM. CDR3 length: 13 amino acids. Trimming at V came to 11 bases and at J to 6 bases, leaving 8 bases not matched to a gene. The CDR3 is CAGRLAGASEQYF. The DNA of the CDR3 is TGTGCCGGAAGACTAGCGGGGGCTAGCGAGCAGTACTTC.

This clonotype was seen ten or more times. The rearrangement links TRBV5-6 to TRBJ1-6; no firm D call. The CDR3 runs to 14 residues. Germline V gene sequence: CDR1 SGHDT, CDR2 YYEEEE. Trimming took 3 bases from V and 3 from J, leaving 7 bases between them. CDR3 protein: CASSSDLYNSPLHF. CDR3 sequence (DNA): TGTGCCAGCAGCTCTGACCTCTATAATTCACCCCTCCACTTT.

Comments on this clonotype: Possible read error: a much larger clone is one base away. The chain employs TRBV11-2 and TRBJ2-1; 9 bases match TRBD1. The CDR3 length is 16 residues. Trimming removed 4 bases from V and 5 bases from J; junction bases left unmatched: 9. In germline, CDR1 is SGHAT, CDR2 FQNNGV. The CDR3 nucleotides read TGTGCCAGCAGCTCCGGATGGGACAGGGACGACAATGAGCAGTTCTTC. Translating gives CASSSGWDRDDNEQFF.

This clonotype was counted at least ten times. The chain uses TRBV20-1 and TRBJ2-7; TRBD2 matches at 10 bases. The V and J ends lost 3 bases and 0 bases, in that order; junction bases with no gene match: 11. From germline, CDR1 is DFQATT and CDR2 SNEGSKA (reference sequence). The CDR3 totals 17 residues. The CDR3: CSASPQTSGPFSYEQYF. CDR3 sequence (DNA): TGCAGTGCTAGCCCCCAGACTAGCGGGCCTTTCTCCTACGAGCAGTACTTC.

The V and J genes are TRBV5-1 and TRBJ1-4, with D possibly being TRBD1 (6 bases). Germline V gene data show CDR1 as SGHRS and CDR2 as YFSETQ. Trimming took off 0 bases at V and 7 bases at J, with 16 bases between the two ends. This CDR3 region has 16 residues. CDR3 sequence (DNA): TGCGCCAGCAGCTTGGCAACGGGGGGCCTAAGTGAAAAACTGTTTTTT. This gives the protein CASSLATGGLSEKLFF.